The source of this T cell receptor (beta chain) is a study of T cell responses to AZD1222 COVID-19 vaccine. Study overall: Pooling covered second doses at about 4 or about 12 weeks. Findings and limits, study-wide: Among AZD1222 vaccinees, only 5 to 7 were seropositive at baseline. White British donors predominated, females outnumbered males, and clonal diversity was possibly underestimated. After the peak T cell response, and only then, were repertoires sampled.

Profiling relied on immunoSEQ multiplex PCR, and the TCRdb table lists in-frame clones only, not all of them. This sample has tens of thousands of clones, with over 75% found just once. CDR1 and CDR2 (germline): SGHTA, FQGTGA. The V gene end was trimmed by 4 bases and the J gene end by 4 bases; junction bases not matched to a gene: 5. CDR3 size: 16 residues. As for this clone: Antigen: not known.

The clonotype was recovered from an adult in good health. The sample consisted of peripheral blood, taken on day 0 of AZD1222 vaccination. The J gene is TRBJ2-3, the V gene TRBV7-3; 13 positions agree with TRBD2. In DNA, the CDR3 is TGTGCCAGCAGCTCCGGACTAGCGGGGGTATCAGATACGCAGTATTTT. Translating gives CASSSGLAGVSDTQYF.